This TCR beta chain is drawn from a study of blood T cell repertoires in COVID-19. Study-level information: Sites across the United States, Italy and Spain contributed samples from acute and convalescent COVID-19. From T cells, B-cell-depleted T cells, or PBMCs came the material, which was cDNA or gDNA.

Per germline, CDR1 SGHVS and CDR2 FQNEAQ. The germline V and J ends were trimmed by 5 bases and 0 bases, with 13 bases remaining between them. CDR3 length: 15 amino acids. In the source study's methods: Amplifying reference gene primers gave estimates of nucleated cell counts. Assay: immunoSEQ multiplex PCR; the TCRdb copy retains only in-frame clones and omits some. V and J calls and clone size are given by that table; D and trimming were obtained from the DNA. The sample has approximately 130,000 clones; 85% are singletons. The chain recombines TRBV7-8 with TRBJ1-2; D unresolved. The sample taken for sequencing was peripheral blood. The sequence came from a human donor in a cohort sampled during active COVID-19. The CDR3 DNA reads as TGTGCCAGCAGCATAGACGTCCGGGCTAACTATGGCTACACCTTC. It yields the protein CASSIDVRANYGYTF.